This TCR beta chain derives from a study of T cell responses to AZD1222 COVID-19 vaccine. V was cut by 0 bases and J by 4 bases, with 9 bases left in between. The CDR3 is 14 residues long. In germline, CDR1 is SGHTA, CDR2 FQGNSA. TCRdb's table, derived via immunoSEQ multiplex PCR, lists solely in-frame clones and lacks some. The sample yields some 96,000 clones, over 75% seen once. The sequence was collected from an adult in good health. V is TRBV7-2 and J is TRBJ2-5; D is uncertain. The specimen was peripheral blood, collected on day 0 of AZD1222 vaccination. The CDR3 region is CASSLAGTLETQYF. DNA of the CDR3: TGTGCCAGCAGCTTAGCGGGCACACTAGAGACCCAGTACTTC.